A single TCR beta chain is shown here with its context. The antigen is undetermined. CDR1 and CDR2 from the germline V gene are LGHNA and YNFKEQ. Trimming pared 1 base from V and 4 bases from J, leaving 5 bases between. The CDR3 contains 13 residues. Assay used: immunoSEQ multiplex PCR; TCRdb lists only in-frame clones, some missing. In the table there are 84,000 or so clones, 70% to 90% of which are singletons. The data originate from a study of T cell responses to AZD1222 COVID-19 vaccine. Study-wide context: It was second doses at about 4 or about 12 weeks that were pooled. Study-level findings and limits: There were repertoire samples only from the period after the peak T cell response. Donors skewed white British and female; clonal diversity was possibly underestimated. Researchers report vaccine-associated CD4 TCRs spanning spike, with dominance at 160-218 and 743-854.

This TCR came from an adult in good health. Specimen: peripheral blood, collected on day 0 of AZD1222 vaccination. The rearrangement links TRBV4-2 to TRBJ1-5; D uncertain. The CDR3 is CASSQALNQPQHF. CDR3 bases: TGTGCCAGCAGCCAAGCCCTGAATCAGCCCCAGCATTTT.